A single TCR beta chain is shown here with its context. The table came from immunoSEQ multiplex PCR; TCRdb's copy has only in-frame clones and leaves some out. This sample yields roughly 45,000 clones, of which more than 75% are seen a single time; over 10% belongs to the top ten. The data belong to a study of PD-L1 blockade in urothelial cancer. The time point: peripheral blood 6 weeks after treatment start. The sample here was PBMCs, taken around atezolizumab (anti-PD-L1) treatment. The TCR comes from a man aged 55 to 70 with urothelial cancer.

The CDR3 loop reads CASSALAGPGGEQYF. The CDR3 bases are TGTGCCAGCAGTGCTCTCGCGGGCCCTGGAGGGGAGCAGTACTTC. The V call is TRBV6-1, the J call TRBJ2-7, with D possibly TRBD2 on 6 matching bases. Trimming removed 4 bases from V and 7 bases from J, with 20 bases in between. The CDR3 runs to 15 residues. CDR1 MNHNS and CDR2 SASEGT come from the germline V gene.